This is a list of T cell receptor beta chains from one sample in a study of cytomegalovirus exposure and HLA in healthy donors. TCRdb's copy holds only in-frame clones and misses some; the assay was immunoSEQ multiplex PCR. Recorded here are approximately 77,000 clones; the top ten clones represent roughly 5.1%. Sequenced input: PBMCs. Source of these receptors: a man aged 30 to 45 in good health and CMV-seronegative. Both conserved end residues are part of each CDR3. D genes are given only for firm matches.

>TRBV11-3|TRBD2|TRBJ2-7
TGTGCCAGCAGCAACCCCTTTGAGACTAGCGCATCCTACGAGCAGTACTTC
CASSNPFETSASYEQYF
>TRBV5-5|TRBD1|TRBJ1-4
TGTGCCAGCAGCATAGCCGGGACAGGGGGCAATAGCGGAAATGAAAAACTGTTTTTT
CASSIAGTGGNSGNEKLFF
>TRBV15|-|TRBJ1-4
TGTGCCACCAGCCAGTGGGGGGACCGTCGTGAAAAACTGTTTTTT
CATSQWGDRREKLFF
>TRBV6-5|-|TRBJ2-5
TGTGCCAGCAGTTATACCGCCCATGGGGCCTACGGGCAGTACTTC
CASSYTAHGAYGQYF
>TRBV14|-|TRBJ2-1
TGTGCCAGCAGCCAGCGGGACTTCACTTACAATGAGCAGTTCTTC
CASSQRDFTYNEQFF
>TRBV6-4|TRBD2|TRBJ2-3
TGTGCCAGCAGTGAGCGGGGGGGCACAGATACGCAGTATTTT
CASSERGGTDTQYF
>TRBV5-4|TRBD1|TRBJ1-2
TGTGCCAGCAGCCCCGGGACAGGGGATGTCTATGGCTACACCTTC
CASSPGTGDVYGYTF
>TRBV5-1|TRBD1|TRBJ1-4
TGCGCCAGCAGCTTGGGGGTCAGGGGGTTTAATGAAAAACTGTTTTTT
CASSLGVRGFNEKLFF
>TRBV5-1|-|TRBJ1-1
TGCGCCAGCAGCTCAAACTATAGGGGCACTGAAGCTTTCTTT
CASSSNYRGTEAFF
>TRBV7-2|TRBD2|TRBJ2-7
TGTGCCAGCAGCTTAGTCCTAGCGGGGATCTACGAGCAGTACTTC
CASSLVLAGIYEQYF
>TRBV18|TRBD1|TRBJ1-1
TGTGCCAGCTCAGGGACAGGAGATGATGGCACTGAAGCTTTCTTT
CASSGTGDDGTEAFF
>TRBV27|-|TRBJ1-3
TGTGCCAGCAGTTTCAGGGTTCCTGGAAACACCATATATTTT
CASSFRVPGNTIYF
>TRBV29-1|-|TRBJ2-1
TGCAGCGTTGGGGGAGACAATGAGCAGTTCTTC
CSVGGDNEQFF
>TRBV5-1|TRBD1|TRBJ1-2
TGCGCCAGCAGCCCCCGACAGGGGAACTATGGCTACACCTTC
CASSPRQGNYGYTF
>TRBV9|-|TRBJ1-5
TGTGCCAGCAGCGCCCCAGCCCGGGACATTCCGAATCAGCCCCAGCATTTT
CASSAPARDIPNQPQHF
>TRBV6-6|TRBD2|TRBJ2-3
TGTGCCAGCAGCCTCACTAGCGGGGGCACAGATACGCAGTATTTT
CASSLTSGGTDTQYF
>TRBV29-1|-|TRBJ1-2
TGCAGCGTTGAAGAAACCGCTCTCCGCGCCACCTTC
CSVEETALRATF
>TRBV9|-|TRBJ2-1
TGTGCCAGCAGCGCCACAGGGTACAATGAGCAGTTCTTC
CASSATGYNEQFF
>TRBV28|-|TRBJ1-1
TGTGCCAGCAGTTTAGGGGGGGGACGGAACACTGAAGCTTTCTTT
CASSLGGGRNTEAFF
>TRBV6-1|-|TRBJ1-1
TGTGCCAGCATCTACCGGGACTGGAACACTGAAGCTTTCTTT
CASIYRDWNTEAFF
>TRBV4-1|TRBD2|TRBJ2-5
TGCGCCAGCAGCCTAGGACTAGCGGGAGGGAAGCGATTGGAGACCCAGTACTTC
CASSLGLAGGKRLETQYF
>TRBV19|TRBD1|TRBJ2-7
TGTGCCAGTACCCCCCCCAGGGGGACAGGGAACACCTACGAGCAGTACTTC
CASTPPRGTGNTYEQYF
>TRBV28|-|TRBJ1-4
TGTGCCAGCAGTGTCCTGGGCTCTGCTAATGAAAAACTGTTTTTT
CASSVLGSANEKLFF
>TRBV10-2|TRBD2|TRBJ2-1
TGCGCCAGCGGGAGCTGGGGAGGGAATGAGCAGTTCTTC
CASGSWGGNEQFF
>TRBV9|-|TRBJ2-2
TGTGCCAGCAGCGTAGGATCCAGGTGGACCGGGGAGCTGTTTTTT
CASSVGSRWTGELFF
>TRBV28|-|TRBJ2-7
TGTGCCAGCAGCTGTAGGGGCTCGCACTGCGAGCAGTACTTC
CASSCRGSHCEQYF
>TRBV9|TRBD1|TRBJ1-6
TGTGCCAGCAGCCCAAACGCCGGGACAGGTAATTCACCCCTCCACTTT
CASSPNAGTGNSPLHF
>TRBV5-1|TRBD1|TRBJ2-2
TGCGCCAGCAGCCCCCTCACAGGGGGCGCGTACGGGGAGCTGTTTTTT
CASSPLTGGAYGELFF
>TRBV4-2|TRBD2|TRBJ2-1
TGTGCCAGCAGCCAAGATCTACTAGCGGGGATCGACAATGAGCAGTTCTTC
CASSQDLLAGIDNEQFF
>TRBV9|TRBD2|TRBJ2-1
TGTGCCAGCAGCCTGACTAGCTGGAGCTCCTACAATGAGCAGTTCTTC
CASSLTSWSSYNEQFF
>TRBV20-1|TRBD1|TRBJ1-2
TGCAGTGGACAGGGGGACGGTGGCTACACCTTC
CSGQGDGGYTF
>TRBV6-1|-|TRBJ2-5
TGTGCCAGCACATCCTACGGGGGTGTTGGGACCCAGTACTTC
CASTSYGGVGTQYF
>TRBV4-3|-|TRBJ2-7
TGCGCCAGCAGCCAAGATCGGACACGAGTTGGCGGAGAGCAGTACTTC
CASSQDRTRVGGEQYF